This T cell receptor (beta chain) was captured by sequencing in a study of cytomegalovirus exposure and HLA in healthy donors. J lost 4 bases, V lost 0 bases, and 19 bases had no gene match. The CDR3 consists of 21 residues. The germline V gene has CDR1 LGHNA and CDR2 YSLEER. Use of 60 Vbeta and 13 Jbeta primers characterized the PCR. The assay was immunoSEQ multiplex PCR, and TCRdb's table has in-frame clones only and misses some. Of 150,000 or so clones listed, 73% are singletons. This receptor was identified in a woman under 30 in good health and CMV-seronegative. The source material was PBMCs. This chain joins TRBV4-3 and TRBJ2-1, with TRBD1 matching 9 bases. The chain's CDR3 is CASSQDFPVFGWDRAYNEQFF. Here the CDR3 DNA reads TGCGCCAGCAGCCAAGATTTCCCGGTTTTCGGGTGGGACAGGGCATACAATGAGCAGTTCTTC.